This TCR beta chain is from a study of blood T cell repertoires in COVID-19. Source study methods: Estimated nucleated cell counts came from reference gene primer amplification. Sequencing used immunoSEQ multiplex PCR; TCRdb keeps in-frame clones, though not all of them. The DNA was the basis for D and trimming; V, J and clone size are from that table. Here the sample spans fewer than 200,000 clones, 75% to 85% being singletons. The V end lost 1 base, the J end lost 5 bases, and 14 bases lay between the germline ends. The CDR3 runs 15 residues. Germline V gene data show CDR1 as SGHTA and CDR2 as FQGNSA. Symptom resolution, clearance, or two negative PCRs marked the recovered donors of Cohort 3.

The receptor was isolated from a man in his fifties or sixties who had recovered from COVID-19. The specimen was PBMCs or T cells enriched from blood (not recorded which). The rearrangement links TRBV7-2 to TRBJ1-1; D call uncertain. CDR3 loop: CASSLVAAAGTEAFF. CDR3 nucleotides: TGTGCCAGCAGCTTAGTAGCGGCAGCGGGGACTGAAGCTTTCTTT.